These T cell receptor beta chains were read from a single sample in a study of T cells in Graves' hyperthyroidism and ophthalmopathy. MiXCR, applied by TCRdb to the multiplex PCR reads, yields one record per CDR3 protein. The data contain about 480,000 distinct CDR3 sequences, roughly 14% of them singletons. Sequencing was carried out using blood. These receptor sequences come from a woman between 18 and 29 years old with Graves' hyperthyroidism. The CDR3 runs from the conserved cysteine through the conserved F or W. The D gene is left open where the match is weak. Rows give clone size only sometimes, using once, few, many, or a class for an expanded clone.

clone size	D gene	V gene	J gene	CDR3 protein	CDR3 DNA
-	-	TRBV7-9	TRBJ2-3	CASSLAPGADTQYF	TGTGCCAGCAGCTTAGCGCCGGGCGCAGATACGCAGTATTTT
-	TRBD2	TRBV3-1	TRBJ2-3	CASRPTGLAGDDTQYF	TGTGCCAGCAGACCGACCGGACTAGCGGGAGATGATACGCAGTATTTT
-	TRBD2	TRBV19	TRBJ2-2	CASSIGLARNTGELFF	TGTGCCAGTAGTATCGGACTAGCGAGGAACACCGGGGAGCTGTTTTTT
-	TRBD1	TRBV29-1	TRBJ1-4	CSVEGDRKLFF	TGCAGCGTTGAGGGGGACAGAAAACTGTTTTTT
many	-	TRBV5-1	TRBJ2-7	CASSFRGVWDEQYF	TGCGCCAGCAGCTTTAGGGGGGTATGGGACGAGCAGTACTTC
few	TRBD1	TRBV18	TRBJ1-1	CASSPPGTGLTEAFF	TGTGCCAGCTCACCGCCCGGGACAGGGTTAACTGAAGCTTTCTTT
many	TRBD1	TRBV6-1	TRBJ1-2	CASREGQGYGYTF	TGTGCCAGCAGAGAGGGACAGGGGTATGGCTACACCTTC
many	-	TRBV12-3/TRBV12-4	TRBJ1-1	CASSLGERGAFF	TGTGCCAGCAGTTTAGGGGAACGAGGAGCTTTCTTT
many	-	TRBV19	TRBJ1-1	CATRKGHANTEAFF	TGTGCCACCCGAAAGGGACACGCGAACACTGAAGCTTTCTTT
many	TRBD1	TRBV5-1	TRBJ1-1	CASSPRTGMNTEAFF	TGCGCCAGCAGCCCAAGGACAGGGATGAACACTGAAGCTTTCTTT
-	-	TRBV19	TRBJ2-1	CASSHPYNEQFF	TGTGCCAGTTCCCATCCCTACAATGAGCAGTTCTTC
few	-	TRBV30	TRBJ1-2	CAGPGPPF	TGTGCCGGGCCGGGCCCACCCTTC
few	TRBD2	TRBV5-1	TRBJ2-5	CASSSNPTELAVQETQYF	TGCGCCAGCAGCTCTAACCCAACCGAACTAGCGGTTCAAGAGACCCAGTACTTC
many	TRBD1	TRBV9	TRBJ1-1	CASSSRDSYTEAFF	TGTGCCAGCAGCTCTCGGGACAGCTACACTGAAGCTTTCTTT
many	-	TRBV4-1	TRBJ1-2	CASSQIPAEDYGYTF	TGCGCCAGCAGCCAAATCCCGGCGGAGGACTATGGCTACACCTTC
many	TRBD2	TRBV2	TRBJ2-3	CASSLISGRYPDTQYF	TGTGCCAGCAGTCTTATTAGCGGGAGGTACCCAGATACGCAGTATTTT
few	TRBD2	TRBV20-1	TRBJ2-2	CSAREPSGRALGGELFF	TGCAGTGCTAGAGAGCCTAGCGGGAGGGCCTTGGGCGGGGAGCTGTTTTTT
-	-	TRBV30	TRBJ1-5	CAWSLQGPDFFLYSNQPQHF	TGTGCCTGGAGTCTACAGGGTCCCGATTTTTTCCTATATAGCAATCAGCCCCAGCATTTT
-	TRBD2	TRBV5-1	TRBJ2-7	CASSPDPSGRYEQYF	TGCGCCAGCAGCCCCGACCCCAGCGGGAGATACGAGCAGTACTTC
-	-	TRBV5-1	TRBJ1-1	CASTEAMNTEAFF	TGCGCCAGCACGGAGGCAATGAACACTGAAGCTTTCTTT
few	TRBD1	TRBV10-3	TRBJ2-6	CAISVADRGLSGANVLTF	TGTGCCATCAGTGTGGCCGACAGGGGGCTATCTGGGGCCAACGTCCTGACTTTC
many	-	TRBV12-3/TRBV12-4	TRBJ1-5	CASSLKSNQPQHF	TGTGCCAGCAGTTTGAAGAGCAATCAGCCCCAGCATTTT
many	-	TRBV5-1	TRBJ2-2	CASSLATSTGELFF	TGCGCCAGCAGCTTGGCAACTAGTACCGGGGAGCTGTTTTTT
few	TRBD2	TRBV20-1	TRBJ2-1	CSAAGTSRFIEQFF	TGCAGTGCTGCCGGGACTAGCCGTTTTATTGAGCAGTTCTTC
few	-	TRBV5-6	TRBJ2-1	CASSLPRPYNEQFF	TGTGCCAGCAGCTTGCCCAGGCCCTACAATGAGCAGTTCTTC
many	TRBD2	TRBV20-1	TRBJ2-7	CSARPRSSGITHEQYF	TGCAGTGCTAGACCGAGATCTAGCGGGATTACTCACGAGCAGTACTTC
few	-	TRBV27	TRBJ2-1	CASGAPPGRIYNEQFF	TGTGCCAGCGGAGCTCCACCGGGACGGATCTACAATGAGCAGTTCTTC
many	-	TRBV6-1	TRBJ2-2	CATHEADTHTGELFF	TGTGCCACCCACGAGGCCGACACGCACACCGGGGAGCTGTTTTTT
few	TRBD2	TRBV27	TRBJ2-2	CASSFPSGSGELFF	TGTGCCAGCAGTTTCCCTAGCGGATCCGGGGAGCTGTTTTTT
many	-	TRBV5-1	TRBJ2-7	CASSFGLHYEQYF	TGCGCCAGCAGCTTTGGACTCCACTACGAGCAGTACTTC
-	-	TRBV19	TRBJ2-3	CASSPLAQSTDTQYF	TGTGCCAGTAGTCCCCTAGCGCAGAGCACAGATACGCAGTATTTT
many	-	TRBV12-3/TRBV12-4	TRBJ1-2	CASSLVWPNGYTF	TGTGCCAGCAGTTTGGTCTGGCCAAATGGCTACACCTTC
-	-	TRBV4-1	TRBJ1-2	CASSQEGGYTF	TGCGCCAGCAGCCAAGAGGGAGGCTACACCTTC
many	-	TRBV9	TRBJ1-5	CASSVGWQFNQPQHF	TGTGCCAGCAGCGTAGGCTGGCAGTTCAATCAGCCCCAGCATTTT
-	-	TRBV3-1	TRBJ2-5	CASSQDWGAIGETQYF	TGTGCCAGCAGCCAAGATTGGGGGGCGATAGGGGAGACCCAGTACTTC
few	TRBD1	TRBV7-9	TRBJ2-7	CASSTPGQGGEQYF	TGTGCCAGCAGCACTCCGGGACAGGGAGGCGAGCAGTACTTC
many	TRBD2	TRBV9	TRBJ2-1	CASTPGAGRFYNEQFF	TGTGCCAGCACCCCCGGAGCGGGACGGTTCTACAATGAGCAGTTCTTC
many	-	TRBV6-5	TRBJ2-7	CASSYDQATEQYF	TGTGCCAGCAGTTACGACCAAGCTACGGAGCAGTACTTC
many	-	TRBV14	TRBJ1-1	CASSQVSPGGTEAFF	TGTGCCAGCAGCCAAGTATCTCCAGGAGGCACTGAAGCTTTCTTT
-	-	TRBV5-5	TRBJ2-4	CASSLVPQASYIQYF	TGTGCCAGCAGCTTGGTCCCTCAGGCTAGTTACATTCAGTACTTC
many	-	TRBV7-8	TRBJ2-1	CASSFKGVRASSYNEQFF	TGTGCCAGCAGCTTCAAAGGGGTTCGGGCCAGCTCCTACAATGAGCAGTTCTTC
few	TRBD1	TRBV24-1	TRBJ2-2	CATSDLPDRLNGDGELFF	TGTGCCACCAGTGATTTGCCGGACAGGTTAAATGGGGACGGGGAGCTGTTTTTT
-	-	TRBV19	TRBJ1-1	CASMSISWDKNTEAFF	TGTGCCAGTATGAGCATATCCTGGGACAAGAACACTGAAGCTTTCTTT